The 10 T cell receptor beta chains presented below share a single source sample, sequenced in a study of shared clonotypes between healthy human individuals. TCRdb's copy holds only in-frame clones and misses some; the assay was immunoSEQ multiplex PCR. Of about a million clones listed, more than 75% are singletons. The specimen sequenced was memory CD4+ T cells sorted from blood. Documented subset: CD45RA-negative fraction. These receptors were collected from a man between 18 and 35 years old in good health.

This chain links TRBV11-3 with TRBJ2-1; 9 bases are shared with TRBD1. Germline lookup yields CDR1 SGHNT and CDR2 YENEEA. The length of the CDR3 is 15 residues. V shed 3 bases and J 2 bases; nucleotides not matched to a gene: 2. CDR3 in amino acids: CASSLGQGPYNEQFF. DNA of the CDR3: TGTGCCAGCAGCTTGGGACAGGGCCCCTACAATGAGCAGTTCTTC.

Only one count was recorded for this clone. The J gene is TRBJ2-7, the V gene TRBV7-6; D unclear. V was clipped by 5 bases and J by 1 base, with 18 bases between them. CDR3 length equals 16 residues. Germline V gives CDR1 SGHVS, CDR2 FNYEAQ. In nucleotides, the CDR3 is TGTGCCAGCAGCCCCTCTGGCGGCAGCACTTCCTACGAGCAGTACTTC. It specifies CASSPSGGSTSYEQYF. Drawing the rest from reference TRBV7-6 and TRBJ2-7, the complete variable domain is GAGVSQSPRYKVTKRGQDVALRCDPISGHVSLYWYRQALGQGPEFLTYFNYEAQQDKSGLPNDRFSAERPEGSISTLTIQRTEQRDSAMYRCASSPSGGSTSYEQYFGPGTRLTVT.

This clone has a handful of counts. The gene calls are TRBV6-1 and TRBJ2-7; 10 positions agree with TRBD2. The CDR3 is 15 residues long. The V segment lost 5 bases and the J segment 1 base; nucleotides outside the gene matches: 5. CDR1 is MNHNS and CDR2 is SASEGT in the germline V gene. The CDR3 spells CASSRLAGHSYEQYF. For the CDR3, the DNA is TGTGCCAGCAGTAGACTAGCGGGCCATTCCTACGAGCAGTACTTC.

Worth noting for this clone: It may be a read error: a sequence one base away is much more abundant. The rearrangement links TRBV6-5 to TRBJ1-2; D is undetermined. The V gene lost 4 bases and the J gene lost 4 bases, with 4 bases spanning the gap. Germline V gene lookup returns CDR1 MNHEY and CDR2 SVGAGI. The CDR3 covers 11 residues. This CDR3 reads CASSSTYGYTF. In DNA form, the CDR3 reads TGTGCCAGCAGTTCGACCTATGGCTACACCTTC.

V gene TRBV27 combines with J gene TRBJ1-5; TRBD1 matches 11 bases. Germline CDR1 reads MNHEY; CDR2 reads SMNVEV (reference sequence). This CDR3 spans 17 amino acids. The junction had 12 bases not matched to a gene; V was cut back by 8 bases and J by 3 bases. The CDR3 region has the DNA TGTGCCAGCCGAAAGGGAGGGGGACAGGGGGACAATCAGCCCCAGCATTTT. This codes for CASRKGGGQGDNQPQHF.

The chain recombines TRBV29-1 with TRBJ1-3, with a possible D match to TRBD1 (5 bases). Germline loops: CDR1 SQVTM, CDR2 ANQGSEA. Trimming pared 6 bases from V and 4 bases from J, leaving 16 bases between. This CDR3 contains 14 residues. The CDR3 loop reads CSVQLGGIGNTIYF. The CDR3 nucleotides read TGCAGCGTACAACTCGGGGGTATCGGAAACACCATATATTTT. Full variable domain (missing parts from reference TRBV29-1 and TRBJ1-3): SAVISQKPSRDICQRGTSLTIQCQVDSQVTMMFWYRQQPGQSLTLIATANQGSEATYESGFVIDKFPISRPNLTFSTLTVSNMSPEDSSIYLCSVQLGGIGNTIYFGEGSWLTVV.

The chain is built from TRBV25-1 and TRBJ2-2; TRBD1 matches at 8 bases. Per the germline V gene, CDR1 is MGHDK and CDR2 is SYGVNS. The CDR3 consists of 15 residues. Trimming removed 3 bases from V and 5 bases from J; junction bases left unmatched: 5. This CDR3 reads CASSDSRGLTGELFF. The CDR3 bases are TGTGCCAGCAGTGACTCCAGGGGGCTAACCGGGGAGCTGTTTTTT.

Only a few counts were recorded for this clone. Other DNA sequences in this sample translate to the same CDR3. The rearrangement links TRBV4-3 to TRBJ1-1; D not resolved. Deletions cut 1 base from V and 1 base from J, with 10 bases between. The germline CDR1 and CDR2 sequences are LGHNA and YSLEER. The CDR3 is 15 residues long. CDR3 region: CASSQVGPGNTEAFF. CDR3 DNA: TGCGCCAGCAGCCAAGTTGGTCCAGGGAACACTGAAGCTTTCTTT.

The chain employs TRBV10-3 and TRBJ1-6; maybe TRBD1 (5 bases). CDR1 is ENHRY, CDR2 SYGVKD, per germline. Trimming left V 6 bases short and J 9 bases short, with 15 bases between. This CDR3 contains 14 residues. CDR3 protein: CAISPGPKGSPLHF. CDR3 sequence (DNA): TGTGCCATCAGCCCGGGACCTAAGGGTTCACCCCTCCACTTT.

This clone has only one observation. The genes are TRBV10-3 and TRBJ1-4; D uncertain. Germline V gene sequence: CDR1 ENHRY, CDR2 SYGVKD. Trimming removed 6 bases at V and 5 bases at J, with 10 bases between. CDR3 length: 13 residues. For the CDR3, the DNA is TGTGCCATCAGAGACACAAACAATGAAAAACTGTTTTTT. Amino acid sequence: CAIRDTNNEKLFF.